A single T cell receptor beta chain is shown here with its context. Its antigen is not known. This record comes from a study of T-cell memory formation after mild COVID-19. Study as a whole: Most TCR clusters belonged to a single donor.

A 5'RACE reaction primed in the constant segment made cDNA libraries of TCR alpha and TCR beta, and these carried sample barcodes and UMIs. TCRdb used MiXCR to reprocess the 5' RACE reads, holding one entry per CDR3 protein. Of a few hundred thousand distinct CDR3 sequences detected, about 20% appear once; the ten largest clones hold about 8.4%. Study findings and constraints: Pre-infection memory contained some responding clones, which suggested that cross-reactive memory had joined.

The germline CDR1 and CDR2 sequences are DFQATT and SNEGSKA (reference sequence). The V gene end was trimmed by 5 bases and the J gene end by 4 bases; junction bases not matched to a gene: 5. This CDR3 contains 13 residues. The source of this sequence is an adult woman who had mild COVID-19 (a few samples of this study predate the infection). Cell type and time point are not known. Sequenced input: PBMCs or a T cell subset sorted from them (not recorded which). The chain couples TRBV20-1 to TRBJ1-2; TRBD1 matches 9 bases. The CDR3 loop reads CSAPDRGGYGYTF. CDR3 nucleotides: TGCAGTGCTCCGGACAGGGGAGGCTATGGCTACACCTTC.